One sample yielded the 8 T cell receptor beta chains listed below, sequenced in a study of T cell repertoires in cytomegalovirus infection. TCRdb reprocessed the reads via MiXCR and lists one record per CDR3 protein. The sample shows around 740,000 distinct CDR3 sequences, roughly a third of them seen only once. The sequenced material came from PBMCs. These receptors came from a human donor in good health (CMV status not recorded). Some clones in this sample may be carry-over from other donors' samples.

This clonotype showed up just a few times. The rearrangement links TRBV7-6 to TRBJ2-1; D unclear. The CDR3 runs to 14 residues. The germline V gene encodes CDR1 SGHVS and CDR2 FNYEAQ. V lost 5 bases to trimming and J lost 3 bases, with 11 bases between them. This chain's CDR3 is CASSPRAYYNEQFF. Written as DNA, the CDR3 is TGTGCCAGCAGCCCTCGGGCCTACTACAATGAGCAGTTCTTC.

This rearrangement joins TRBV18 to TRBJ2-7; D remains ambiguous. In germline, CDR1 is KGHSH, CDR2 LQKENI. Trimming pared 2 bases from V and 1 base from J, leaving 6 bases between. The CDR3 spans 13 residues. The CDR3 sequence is CASSPYTSYEQYF. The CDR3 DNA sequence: TGTGCCAGCTCACCATACACATCCTACGAGCAGTACTTC.

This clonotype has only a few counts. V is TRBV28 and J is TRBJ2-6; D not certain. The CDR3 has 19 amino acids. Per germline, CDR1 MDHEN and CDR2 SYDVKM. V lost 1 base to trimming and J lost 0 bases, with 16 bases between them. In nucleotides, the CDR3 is TGTGCCAGCAGTTTATTAGGGTTGGGTTGGGGCTCTGGGGCCAACGTCCTGACTTTC. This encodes CASSLLGLGWGSGANVLTF.

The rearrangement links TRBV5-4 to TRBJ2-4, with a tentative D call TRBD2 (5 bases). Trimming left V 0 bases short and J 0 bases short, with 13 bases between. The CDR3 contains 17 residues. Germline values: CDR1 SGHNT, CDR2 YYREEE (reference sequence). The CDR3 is CASSLVGVGVAKNIQYF. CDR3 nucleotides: TGTGCCAGCAGCTTGGTCGGGGTCGGGGTAGCCAAAAACATTCAGTACTTC.

The DNA of the CDR3 is TGTGCCAGCACCGATTCCGGGACGTTCTATGGCTACACCTTC. Its protein product is CASTDSGTFYGYTF. V is TRBV11-2 and J is TRBJ1-2; weak D call: TRBD1 (5 bases). This CDR3 spans 14 amino acids. V lost 7 bases and J 4 bases, leaving 16 bases between the germline ends. Germline loops: CDR1 SGHAT, CDR2 FQNNGV.

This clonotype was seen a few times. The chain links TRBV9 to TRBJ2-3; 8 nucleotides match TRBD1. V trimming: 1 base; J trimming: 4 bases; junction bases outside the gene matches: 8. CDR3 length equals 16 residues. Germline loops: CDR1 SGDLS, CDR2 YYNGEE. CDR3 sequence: CASSVWSGGMADTQYF. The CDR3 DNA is TGTGCCAGCAGCGTATGGTCAGGGGGCATGGCAGATACGCAGTATTTT.

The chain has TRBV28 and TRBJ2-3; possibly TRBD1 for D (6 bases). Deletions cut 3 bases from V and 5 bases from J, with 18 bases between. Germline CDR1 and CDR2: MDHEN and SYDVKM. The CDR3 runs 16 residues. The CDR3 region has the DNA TGTGCCAGCAGTTTGGGGGCTAGTCGGAGAGAAGATACGCAGTATTTT. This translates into CASSLGASRREDTQYF.

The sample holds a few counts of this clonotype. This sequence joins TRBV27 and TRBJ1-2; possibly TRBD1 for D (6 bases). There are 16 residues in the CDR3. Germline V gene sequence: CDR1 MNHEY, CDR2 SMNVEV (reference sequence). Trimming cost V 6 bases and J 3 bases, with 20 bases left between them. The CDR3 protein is CASSPITGGGYYGYTF. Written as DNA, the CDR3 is TGTGCCAGCAGCCCCATCACCGGCGGGGGCTACTATGGCTACACCTTC.